This is a list of T cell receptor beta chains from one sample in a study of patients and donors after allogeneic stem cell transplantation. TCRdb itself ran the RT-PCR reads through MiXCR, one entry per CDR3 protein. The profile shows under 200,000 distinct CDR3 sequences, 30% of them singletons. The source material was blood, either unsorted or a sorted T cell fraction (not recorded which). These receptors were collected from a human donor who was either an allogeneic HSCT recipient or a stem cell or donor lymphocyte infusion donor (not recorded which). It is not recorded whose cells these are; they may come from a transplant donor. The CDR3 runs from the conserved cysteine through the conserved F or W. The D gene is left open where the match is weak. A row's size may be missing; if present it is once, few, many or a size class.

J gene: TRBJ1-5; D gene: TRBD1; clone size: many; V gene: TRBV20-1; CDR3 DNA: TGCAGTGCTAGAAAGGACAGGAGACCCTATAGCAATCAGCCCCAGCATTTT; CDR3 protein: CSARKDRRPYSNQPQHF
J gene: TRBJ2-5; D gene: TRBD2; clone size: .; V gene: TRBV30; CDR3 DNA: TGTGCCTGGTCGGGACTAGCGGGAGAGACCCAGTACTTC; CDR3 protein: CAWSGLAGETQYF
J gene: TRBJ2-2; D gene: .; clone size: few; V gene: TRBV5-1; CDR3 DNA: TGCGCCAGCAGCTTGATGGGGTATACCGGGGAGCTGTTTTTT; CDR3 protein: CASSLMGYTGELFF
J gene: TRBJ1-2; D gene: TRBD1; clone size: many; V gene: TRBV24-1; CDR3 DNA: TGTGCCATCGAACCGGGACAGGGGTCTGGCTACACCTTC; CDR3 protein: CAIEPGQGSGYTF
J gene: TRBJ1-2; D gene: TRBD1; clone size: .; V gene: TRBV18; CDR3 DNA: TGTGCCAGCTCACCCACGGCACGAGGGACAGTTTATGGCTACACCTTC; CDR3 protein: CASSPTARGTVYGYTF
J gene: TRBJ2-7; D gene: .; clone size: once; V gene: TRBV4-1; CDR3 DNA: TGCGCCAGCAGCCAAGATATTTACTTTAGCTACGAGCAGTACTTC; CDR3 protein: CASSQDIYFSYEQYF
J gene: TRBJ1-1; D gene: .; clone size: few; V gene: TRBV5-4; CDR3 DNA: TGTGCCAGCAACCGAGGGCAGGGTTTGAACACTGAAGCTTTCTTT; CDR3 protein: CASNRGQGLNTEAFF
J gene: TRBJ1-1; D gene: TRBD1; clone size: .; V gene: TRBV9; CDR3 DNA: TGTGCCAGCAGCGCCCGGACAGGGTGGAACACTGAAGCTTTCTTT; CDR3 protein: CASSARTGWNTEAFF
J gene: TRBJ2-7; D gene: .; clone size: .; V gene: TRBV15; CDR3 DNA: TGTGCCACCAGCAGTTTTAGCGCAGACTACGAGCAGTACTTC; CDR3 protein: CATSSFSADYEQYF
J gene: TRBJ2-7; D gene: TRBD1; clone size: few; V gene: TRBV4-1; CDR3 DNA: TGCGCCAGCAGCTTTGCGGGACAGGGGGTCTACGAGCAGTACTTC; CDR3 protein: CASSFAGQGVYEQYF
J gene: TRBJ1-2; D gene: .; clone size: .; V gene: TRBV6-2/TRBV6-3; CDR3 DNA: TGTGCCAGCAGTTACTACAGGACCGGCTATGGCTACACCTTC; CDR3 protein: CASSYYRTGYGYTF